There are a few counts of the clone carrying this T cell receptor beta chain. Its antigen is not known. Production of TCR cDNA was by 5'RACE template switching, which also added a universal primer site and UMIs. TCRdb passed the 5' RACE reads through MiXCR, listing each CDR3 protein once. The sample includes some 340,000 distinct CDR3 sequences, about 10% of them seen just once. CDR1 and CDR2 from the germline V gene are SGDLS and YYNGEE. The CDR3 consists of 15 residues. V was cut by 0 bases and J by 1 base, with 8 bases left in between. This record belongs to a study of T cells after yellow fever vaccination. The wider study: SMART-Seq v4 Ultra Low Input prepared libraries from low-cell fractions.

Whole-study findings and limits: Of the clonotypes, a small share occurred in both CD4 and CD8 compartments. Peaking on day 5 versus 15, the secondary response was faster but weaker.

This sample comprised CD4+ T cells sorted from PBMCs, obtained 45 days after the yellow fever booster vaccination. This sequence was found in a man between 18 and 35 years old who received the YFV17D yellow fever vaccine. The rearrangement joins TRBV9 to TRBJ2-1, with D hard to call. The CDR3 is CASSVALGSYNEQFF. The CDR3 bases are TGTGCCAGCAGCGTAGCTCTGGGATCCTACAATGAGCAGTTCTTC. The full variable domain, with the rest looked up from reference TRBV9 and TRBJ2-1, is DSGVTQTPKHLITATGQRVTLRCSPRSGDLSVYWYQQSLDQGLQFLIQYYNGEERAKGNILERFSAQQFPDLHSELNLSSLELGDSALYFCASSVALGSYNEQFFGPGTRLTVL.